This TCR beta chain was observed in a study of blood T cells in healthy people across ages. Notes on the study in general: Researchers report that TCR beta diversity correlated strongly with naive T cell percentage.

Trimming pared 1 base from V and 8 bases from J, leaving 11 bases between. In germline, CDR1 is LGHDT, CDR2 YNNKEL (reference sequence). The CDR3 contains 13 residues. A remark on this clonotype: Its antigen is not known.

The draw of peripheral blood yielded around 9.6 milliliters from each donor. It was with a sample-barcoded 5' primer and a J-beta primer mix that a second PCR of roughly 7 to 11 cycles was run. Via MiXCR, TCRdb re-called the 5' RACE reads, giving one row per CDR3 protein. The repertoire has around 1,500,000 distinct CDR3 sequences, roughly 27% of them found once; the top ten carry 7.7%. The chain carries TRBV3-1 and TRBJ1-2, with unresolved D. The TCR was taken from a woman aged 25 to 45 in good health. Sequencing was done on a sample of blood. For the CDR3, the DNA is TGTGCCAGCAGCCAAGGGGTAATGAGCGGCTACACCTTC. It encodes CASSQGVMSGYTF.